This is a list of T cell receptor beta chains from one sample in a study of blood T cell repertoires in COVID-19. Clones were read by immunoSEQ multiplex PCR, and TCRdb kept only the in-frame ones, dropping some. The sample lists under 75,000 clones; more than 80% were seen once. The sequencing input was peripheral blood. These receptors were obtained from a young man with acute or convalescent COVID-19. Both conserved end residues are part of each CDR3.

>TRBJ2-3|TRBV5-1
CASSLGQFLTDILYF
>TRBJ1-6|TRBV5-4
CASSLYRQAHNSPLHF
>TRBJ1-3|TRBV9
CASSASGVSGNTIYF
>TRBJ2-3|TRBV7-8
CASSLAQVSDTQYF
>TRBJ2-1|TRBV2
CASSERTSRHNEQFF
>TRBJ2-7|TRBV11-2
CASSFGDRGTYEQYF
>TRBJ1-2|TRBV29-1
CSVEVWGQGATNYGYTF
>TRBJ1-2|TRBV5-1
CASSPPSNYGYTF
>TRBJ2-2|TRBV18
CASSPGLAGAASGELFF
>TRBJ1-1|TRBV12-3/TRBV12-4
CASRRQMNTEAFF
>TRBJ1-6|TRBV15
CATSPGTGMNSPLHF
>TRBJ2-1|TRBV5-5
CASSLFLAGGRYNEQFF
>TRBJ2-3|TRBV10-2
CASSESSGDTQYF
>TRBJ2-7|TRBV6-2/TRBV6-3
CASSDLDYEQYF
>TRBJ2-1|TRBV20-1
CSANRGNEQFF
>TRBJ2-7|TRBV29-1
CSVERQGKGKQYF
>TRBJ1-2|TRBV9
CASSSPGQGDSNYGYTF
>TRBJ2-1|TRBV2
CASSPGSSYNEQFF
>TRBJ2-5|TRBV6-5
CASSYSETQYF
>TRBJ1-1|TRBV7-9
CASSRGTANTEAFF
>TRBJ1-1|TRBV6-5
CASSIDRRAAEAFF
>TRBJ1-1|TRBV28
CASIRQMNTEAFF
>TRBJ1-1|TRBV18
CASSPRTGPPLKMNTEAFF
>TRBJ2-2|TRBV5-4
CASSLNTNTGELFF
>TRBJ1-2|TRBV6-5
CASKHSPGQSYGYTF
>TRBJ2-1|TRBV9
CASSVAGTSGVYEQFF
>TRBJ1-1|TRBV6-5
CASSYSPAGSNTEAFF
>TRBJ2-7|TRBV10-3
CATEGQGSEQYF
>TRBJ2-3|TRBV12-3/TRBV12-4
CASSSGRGDTQYF
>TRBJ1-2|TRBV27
CASSLSGDRVNYGYTF
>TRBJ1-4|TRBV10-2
CASSVDRGNEKLFF
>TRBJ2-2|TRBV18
CASSLLVAGELFF
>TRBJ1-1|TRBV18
CASSPQAAGTEAFF
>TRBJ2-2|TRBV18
CASSLGQNTGELFF
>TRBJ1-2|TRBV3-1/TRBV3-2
CASSQLNYGYTF
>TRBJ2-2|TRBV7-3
CASSLTRGLAANTGELFF
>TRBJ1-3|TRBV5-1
CASSLGAASNQNTIYF
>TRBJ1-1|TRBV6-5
CASSYLSAGVNTEAFF
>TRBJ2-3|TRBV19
CASSADRVGDTQYF
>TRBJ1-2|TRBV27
CASSLSATSSGYTF
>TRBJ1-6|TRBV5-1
CASSHGQGNNSPLHF
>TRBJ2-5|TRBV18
CASSPTGGAKETQYF
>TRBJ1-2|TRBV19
CASSSPRDRENYGYTF
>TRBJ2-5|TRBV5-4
CASSSGLAGGLGRETQYF
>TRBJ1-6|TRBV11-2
CASSLQGLYNSPLHF
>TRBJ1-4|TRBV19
CASSIVGLGKEKLFF
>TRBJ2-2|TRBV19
CASSPRSNTGELFF
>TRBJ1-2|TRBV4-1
CASSPSTGPSNYGYTF
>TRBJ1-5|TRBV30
CAWSGHGLGAQHF
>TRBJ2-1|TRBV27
CASRGRASGGAGDEQFF
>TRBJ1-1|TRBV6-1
CASSEARDGTEAFF
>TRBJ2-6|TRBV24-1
CATSDSKGPGTGSGANVLTF
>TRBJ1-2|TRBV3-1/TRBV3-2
CASSKFTGVNNYGYTF
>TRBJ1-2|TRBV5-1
CASSPRWGRGNYGYTF
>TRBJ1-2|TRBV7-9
CASSLLSQGSGYTF
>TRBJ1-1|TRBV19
CASSIITGSEAFF